Below are 10 T cell receptor beta chains sequenced from a single sample in a study of vaccination and CD4 T cells after COVID-19. No antigen has been identified for these receptors. An Oncomine TCR Beta short-read assay was used to sequence the DNA from cultured CD4+ T cells. TCRdb ran MiXCR on the PCR reads and lists one entry per CDR3 protein. Among fewer than 20,000 distinct CDR3 sequences listed, about 61% were seen once. Treatment specified: roughly 11-day PBMC culture with coronavirus spike peptide pools or control peptides (ViraFEST assay). The source material was CD4+ T cells from blood, cultured in vitro. Receptors were obtained from a human donor who had recovered from COVID-19.

The rearrangement links TRBV28 to TRBJ1-2; D is possibly TRBD1 (5 bases). This CDR3 has 16 residues. Trimming removed 6 bases at V and 3 bases at J, with 20 bases between. CDR1 MDHEN and CDR2 SYDVKM come from the germline V gene. The CDR3 DNA follows: TGTGCCAGCAGACTGGACGGGGGGTGGTTAGACTATGGCTACACCTTC. Translating it yields CASRLDGGWLDYGYTF.

The rearrangement links TRBV20-1 to TRBJ1-1; D is unclear. The ends were cut back, 3 bases at V and 2 bases at J, with 13 bases in the middle. The CDR3 runs to 14 residues. Germline V gene data show CDR1 as DFQATT and CDR2 as SNEGSKA (reference sequence). The CDR3 loop is CSASSIRSNTEAFF. The DNA of the CDR3 is TGCAGTGCTAGTAGCATCAGATCCAACACTGAAGCTTTCTTT.

This sequence joins TRBV11-3 and TRBJ1-6, with a possible D match to TRBD1 (5 bases). Trimming left V 6 bases short and J 7 bases short, with 13 bases between. From germline, CDR1 is SGHNT and CDR2 YENEEA. This CDR3 has 14 amino acids. The CDR3 sequence: CASRSRARNSPLHF. CDR3 DNA sequence: TGTGCCAGCAGAAGCAGGGCGCGAAATTCACCCCTCCACTTT.

V usage is TRBV10-3 and J usage is TRBJ2-7, with D maybe TRBD1 (5 bases). The V end lost 7 bases, the J end lost 1 base, and 11 bases lay between the germline ends. CDR1 is ENHRY, CDR2 SYGVKD, per germline. The CDR3 has 13 amino acids. The CDR3 spells CAITQQVSYEQYF. The CDR3 bases are TGTGCCATCACCCAACAGGTTTCCTACGAGCAGTACTTC.

V is TRBV19 and J is TRBJ1-5; no clear D gene. The CDR3 has 15 amino acids. In germline, CDR1 is LNHDA, CDR2 SQIVND (reference sequence). V dropped 5 bases and J dropped 0 bases, with 11 bases sitting between them. DNA for the CDR3: TGTGCCAGTAGTCCCACACATTATAGCAATCAGCCCCAGCATTTT. Amino acid sequence: CASSPTHYSNQPQHF.

This clonotype was seen just once. The chain is built from TRBV4-2 and TRBJ1-4; D might be TRBD1 (6 bases). Trimming removed 5 bases at V and 7 bases at J, with 20 bases between. CDR1 and CDR2 (germline): LGHNA, YNFKEQ. This CDR3 has 16 residues. The CDR3 protein is CASSYSQGTGVEKLFF. The CDR3 nucleotides read TGTGCCAGCAGCTACTCGCAGGGGACGGGAGTTGAAAAACTGTTTTTT.

The rearrangement joins TRBV6-1 to TRBJ2-7; maybe TRBD2 (6 bases). V was cut by 4 bases and J by 4 bases, with 14 bases left in between. In germline, CDR1 is MNHNS, CDR2 SASEGT. This CDR3 has 14 amino acids. The DNA of the CDR3 is TGTGCCAGCAGTGGGGGAAAGGGGACTTACGAGCAGTACTTC. It translates to CASSGGKGTYEQYF.

J is TRBJ1-2 and V is TRBV6-1; 7 nucleotides align to TRBD1. Germline CDR1 and CDR2: MNHNS and SASEGT. V trimming: 6 bases; J trimming: 3 bases; junction bases outside the gene matches: 4. There are 13 residues in the CDR3. The CDR3 sequence is CASRSGTDYGYTF. DNA of the CDR3: TGTGCCAGCAGGTCCGGGACAGACTATGGCTACACCTTC.

This clonotype is large by share. V is TRBV6-1 and J is TRBJ2-2; TRBD2 aligns across 12 bases. V trimming: 7 bases; J trimming: 4 bases; junction bases outside the gene matches: 16. This CDR3 has 19 residues. Germline V gene data show CDR1 as MNHNS and CDR2 as SASEGT. CDR3 nucleotide sequence: TGTGCCAGCACCGAAGTTCCGCTAGCGGGAGGGCTGGGCACCGGGGAGCTGTTTTTT. Amino acids: CASTEVPLAGGLGTGELFF.

The rearrangement links TRBV20-1 to TRBJ2-1; 11 bases fit TRBD1. Germline loops: CDR1 DFQATT, CDR2 SNEGSKA (reference sequence). Trimming cost V 0 bases and J 7 bases; bases outside gene matches: 5. This CDR3 contains 15 residues. CDR3 nucleotide sequence: TGCAGTGCTAGAGAAGGGACAGGGGGTGAGAATGAGCAGTTCTTC. This translates into CSAREGTGGENEQFF.